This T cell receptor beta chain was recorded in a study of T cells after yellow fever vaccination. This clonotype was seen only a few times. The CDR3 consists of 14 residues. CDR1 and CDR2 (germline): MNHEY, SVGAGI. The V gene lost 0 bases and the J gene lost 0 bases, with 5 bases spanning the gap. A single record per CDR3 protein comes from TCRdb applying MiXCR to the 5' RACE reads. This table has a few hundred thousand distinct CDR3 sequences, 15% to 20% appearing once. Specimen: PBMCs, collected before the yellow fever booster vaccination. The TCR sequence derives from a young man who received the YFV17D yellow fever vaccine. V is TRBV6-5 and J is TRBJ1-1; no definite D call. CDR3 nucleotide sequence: TGTGCCAGCAGTTACTCTTCCGTGAACACTGAAGCTTTCTTT. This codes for CASSYSSVNTEAFF.